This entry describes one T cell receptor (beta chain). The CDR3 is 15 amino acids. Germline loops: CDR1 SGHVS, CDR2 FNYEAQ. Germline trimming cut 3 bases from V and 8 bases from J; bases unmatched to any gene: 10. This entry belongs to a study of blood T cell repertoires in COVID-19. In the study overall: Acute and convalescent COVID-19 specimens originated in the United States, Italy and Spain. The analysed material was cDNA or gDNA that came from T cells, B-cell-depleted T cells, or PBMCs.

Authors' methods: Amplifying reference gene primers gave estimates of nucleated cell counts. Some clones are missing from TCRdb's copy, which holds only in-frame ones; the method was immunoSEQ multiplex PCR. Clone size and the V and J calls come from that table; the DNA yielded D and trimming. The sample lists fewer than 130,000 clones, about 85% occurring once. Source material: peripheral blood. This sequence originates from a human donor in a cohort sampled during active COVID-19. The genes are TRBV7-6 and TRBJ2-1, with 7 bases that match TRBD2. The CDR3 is CASSLTGGAFHEQFF. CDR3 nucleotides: TGTGCCAGCAGCTTGACGGGGGGAGCCTTCCATGAGCAGTTCTTC.